A selection of T cell receptor beta chains follows, all from one sample in a study of identical twins. TCRdb re-analysed the 5' RACE reads in MiXCR, keeping a single row per CDR3 protein. Among a few hundred thousand distinct CDR3 sequences listed, approximately 8.3% were seen once. The sample was also reused in another study, on yellow fever vaccine responses in identical twins.

Sequenced: CD8+ T cells sorted from blood. The receptors stem from a woman between 18 and 29 years old in good health. Each CDR3 is given with its conserved first and last residue. A D gene is named only where the DNA matches it firmly. The listing skips clone size in some rows; elsewhere it reads once, few, many or a size class.

J gene,V gene,clone size,D gene,CDR3 DNA,CDR3 protein
TRBJ2-2,TRBV12-3/TRBV12-4,many,TRBD2,TGTGCCAGCAGCCCAACTAGCGGGAGGGGCACCGGGGAGCTGTTTTTT,CASSPTSGRGTGELFF
TRBJ1-1,TRBV5-1,many,TRBD1,TGCGCCAGCAGCCGTACGGGACAGGGTGAGACTGAAGCTTTCTTT,CASSRTGQGETEAFF
TRBJ2-1,TRBV29-1,.,TRBD2,TGCAGCGTGAAGGGACTAGCGGGGGGGGGTCCTAATGAGCAGTTCTTC,CSVKGLAGGGPNEQFF
TRBJ2-7,TRBV19,.,.,TGTGCCAGCTCAGGGGACCTCCACTCCTACGAGCAGTACTTC,CASSGDLHSYEQYF
TRBJ2-5,TRBV3-1,.,.,TGTGCCAGCAGCCAAGTCTGGGGGTTTCAAGAGACCCAGTACTTC,CASSQVWGFQETQYF
TRBJ2-7,TRBV9,.,TRBD2,TGTGCCAGCAGCGTAGCTGCGGGAGGAATGGGGATTTACGAGCAGTACTTC,CASSVAAGGMGIYEQYF
TRBJ2-5,TRBV28,.,.,TGTGCCAGCAGTTTTCAACAGGGCGAAGAGACCCAGTACTTC,CASSFQQGEETQYF
TRBJ2-2,TRBV4-3,few,TRBD2,TGCGCCAGCAGCCAAGGACTAGCGGGAGTCATCGGGGAGCTGTTTTTT,CASSQGLAGVIGELFF
TRBJ2-7,TRBV11-2,.,.,TGTGCCAGCAGCTTAATCAAATCCGAGCAGTACTTC,CASSLIKSEQYF
TRBJ2-7,TRBV2,.,TRBD1,TGTGCCAGCAGTGCCCGGCGGACAGGGGGCTCCTACGAGCAGTACTTC,CASSARRTGGSYEQYF
TRBJ2-1,TRBV29-1,many,.,TGCAGCGCTACCCTTAGTAGCGCCTACAATGAGCAGTTCTTC,CSATLSSAYNEQFF
TRBJ2-1,TRBV7-8,.,.,TGTGCCAGCAGCTTGGGTTTGGCCAACTCCTACAATGAGCAGTTCTTC,CASSLGLANSYNEQFF
TRBJ2-1,TRBV12-3/TRBV12-4,many,.,TGTGCCAGCAGTTTGGGTCTAGCAGACTACAATGAGCAGTTCTTC,CASSLGLADYNEQFF
TRBJ2-7,TRBV3-1,few,.,TGTGCCAGCAGCCCACACATAGACTCTTCCTACGAGCAGTACTTC,CASSPHIDSSYEQYF
TRBJ1-6,TRBV5-1,many,.,TGCGCCAGCAGCTTGGGACTTTCGGATTCACCCCTCCACTTT,CASSLGLSDSPLHF
TRBJ1-4,TRBV29-1,many,.,TGCAGCGTTGAAGGTCCCGGGCAGGGTGAAAAACTGTTTTTT,CSVEGPGQGEKLFF
TRBJ2-7,TRBV20-1,.,.,TGCAGTGCTCCGAACGGGGGGCCTTACTACGAGCAGTACTTC,CSAPNGGPYYEQYF
TRBJ2-7,TRBV14,.,TRBD2,TGTGCCAGCAGCCACCCTGGGAGGGGCTCCTACGAGCAGTACTTC,CASSHPGRGSYEQYF
TRBJ2-7,TRBV12-3/TRBV12-4,many,TRBD1,TGTGCCAGCAGTTTAAGACAGGGCTACGAGCAGTACTTC,CASSLRQGYEQYF